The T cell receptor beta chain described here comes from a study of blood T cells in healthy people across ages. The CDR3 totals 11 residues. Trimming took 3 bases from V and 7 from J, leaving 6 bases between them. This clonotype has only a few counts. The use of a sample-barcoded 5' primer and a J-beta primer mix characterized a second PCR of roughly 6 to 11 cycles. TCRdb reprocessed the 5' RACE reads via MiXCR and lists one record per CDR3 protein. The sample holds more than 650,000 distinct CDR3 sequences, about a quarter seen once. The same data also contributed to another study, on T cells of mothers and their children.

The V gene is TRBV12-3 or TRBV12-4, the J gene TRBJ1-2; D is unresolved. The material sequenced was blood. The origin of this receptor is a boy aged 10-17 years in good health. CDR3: CASSFQTGYTF. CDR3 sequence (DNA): TGTGCCAGCAGTTTTCAGACTGGCTACACCTTC.